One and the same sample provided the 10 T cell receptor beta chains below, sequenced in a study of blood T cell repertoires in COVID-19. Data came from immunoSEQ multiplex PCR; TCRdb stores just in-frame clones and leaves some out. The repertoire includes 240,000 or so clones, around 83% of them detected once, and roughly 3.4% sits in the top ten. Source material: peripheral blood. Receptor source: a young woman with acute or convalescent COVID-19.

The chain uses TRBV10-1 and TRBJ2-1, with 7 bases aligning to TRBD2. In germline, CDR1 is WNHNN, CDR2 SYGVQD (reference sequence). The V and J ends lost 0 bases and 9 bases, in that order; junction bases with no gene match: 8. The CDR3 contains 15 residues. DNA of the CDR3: TGCGCCAGCAGTGAGTCTCGGGGGAGGGCCGGTGAGCAGTTCTTC. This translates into CASSESRGRAGEQFF.

The CDR3 nucleotides are TGTGCCAGCAGCAGCCGGGATACAAGTATCTATGGCTACACCTTC. It translates to CASSSRDTSIYGYTF. This chain joins TRBV7-9 and TRBJ1-2; D gene unclear. CDR3 length equals 15 residues. V gave up 5 bases and J gave up 4 bases, with 17 bases separating them. Looked up from germline, CDR1 is SEHNR and CDR2 is FQNEAQ (reference sequence).

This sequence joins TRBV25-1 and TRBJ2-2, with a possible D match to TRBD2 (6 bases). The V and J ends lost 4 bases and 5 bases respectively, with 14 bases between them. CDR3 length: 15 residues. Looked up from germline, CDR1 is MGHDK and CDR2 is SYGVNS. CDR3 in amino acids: CASSGGAGWTGELFF. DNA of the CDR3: TGTGCCAGCAGTGGAGGGGCGGGGTGGACCGGGGAGCTGTTTTTT. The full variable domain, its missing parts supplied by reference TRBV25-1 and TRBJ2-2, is EADIYQTPRYLVIGTGKKITLECSQTMGHDKMYWYQQDPGMELHLIHYSYGVNSTEKGDLSSESTVSRIRTEHFPLTLESARPSHTSQYLCASSGGAGWTGELFFGEGSRLTVL.

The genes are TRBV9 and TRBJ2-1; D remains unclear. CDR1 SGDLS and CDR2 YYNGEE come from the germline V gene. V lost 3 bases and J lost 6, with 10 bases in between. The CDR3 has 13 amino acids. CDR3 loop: CASSGRASNEQFF. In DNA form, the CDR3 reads TGTGCCAGCAGCGGACGAGCTAGCAATGAGCAGTTCTTC.

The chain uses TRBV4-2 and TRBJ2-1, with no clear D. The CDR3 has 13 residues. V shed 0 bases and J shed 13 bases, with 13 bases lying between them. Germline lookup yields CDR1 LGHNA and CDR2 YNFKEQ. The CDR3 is CASSQETSAIQFF. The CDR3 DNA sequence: TGTGCCAGCAGCCAAGAAACGTCAGCGATACAGTTCTTC.

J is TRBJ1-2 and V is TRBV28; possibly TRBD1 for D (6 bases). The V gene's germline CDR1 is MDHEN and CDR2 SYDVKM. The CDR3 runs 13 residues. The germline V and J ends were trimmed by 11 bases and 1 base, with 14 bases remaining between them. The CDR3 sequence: CAGNRDGNYGYTF. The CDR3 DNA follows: TGTGCCGGAAACAGGGATGGTAACTATGGCTACACCTTC.

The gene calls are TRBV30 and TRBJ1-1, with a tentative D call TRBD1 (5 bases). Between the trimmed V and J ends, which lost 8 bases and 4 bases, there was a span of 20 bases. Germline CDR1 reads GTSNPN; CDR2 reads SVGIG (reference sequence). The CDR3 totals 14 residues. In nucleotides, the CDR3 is TGTGCCGGGGGGGACGGGGTCGAGGGCACTGAAGCTTTCTTT. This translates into CAGGDGVEGTEAFF. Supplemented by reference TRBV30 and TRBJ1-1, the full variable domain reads SQTIHQWPATLVQPVGSPLSLECTVEGTSNPNLYWYRQAAGRGLQLLFYSVGIGQISSEVPQNLSASRPQDRQFILSSKKLLLSDSGFYLCAGGDGVEGTEAFFGQGTRLTVV.

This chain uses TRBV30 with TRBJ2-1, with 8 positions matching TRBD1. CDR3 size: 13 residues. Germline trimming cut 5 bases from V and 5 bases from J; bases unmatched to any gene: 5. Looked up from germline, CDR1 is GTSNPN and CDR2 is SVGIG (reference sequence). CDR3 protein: CAWGQGFDNEQFF. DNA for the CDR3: TGTGCCTGGGGACAGGGATTTGACAATGAGCAGTTCTTC.

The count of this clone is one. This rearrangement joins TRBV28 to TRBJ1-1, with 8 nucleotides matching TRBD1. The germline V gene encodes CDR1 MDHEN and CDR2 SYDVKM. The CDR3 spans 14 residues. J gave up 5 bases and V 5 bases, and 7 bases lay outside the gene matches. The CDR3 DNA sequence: TGTGCCAGCAGTCCGCGGACAGGGCGGACTGAAGCTTTCTTT. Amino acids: CASSPRTGRTEAFF. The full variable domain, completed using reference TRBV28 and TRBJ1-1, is DVKVTQSSRYLVKRTGEKVFLECVQDMDHENMFWYRQDPGLGLRLIYFSYDVKMKEKGDIPEGYSVSREKKERFSLILESASTNQTSMYLCASSPRTGRTEAFFGQGTRLTVV.

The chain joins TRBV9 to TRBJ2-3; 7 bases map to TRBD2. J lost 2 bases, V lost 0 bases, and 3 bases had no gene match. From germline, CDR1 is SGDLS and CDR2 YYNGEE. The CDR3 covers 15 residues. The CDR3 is CASSVATSDTDTQYF. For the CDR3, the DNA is TGTGCCAGCAGCGTAGCTACTAGCGACACAGATACGCAGTATTTT.